This TCR beta chain was profiled in a study of T-cell memory formation after mild COVID-19. Study-level information: Across donors, TCR clusters were largely donor specific. Study-wide findings and caveats: CD4+ bias marked clones expanding day 15 to 37, unlike balanced contracting clones. Mainly CM and EM harbored the contracting CD4+ clones; mainly EMRA harbored the CD8+ ones.

After 5'RACE with constant-segment primers, TCR alpha and TCR beta cDNA libraries carrying sample barcodes and UMIs were obtained. TCRdb re-called the 5' RACE reads through MiXCR, storing one row per CDR3 protein. Of hundreds of thousands of distinct CDR3 sequences listed, around 8% are singletons. This clonotype was observed many times. Its antigen remains unknown. V was cut by 3 bases and J by 3 bases, with 15 bases left in between. Germline CDR1 and CDR2: SGHRS and YFSETQ. CDR3 length equals 15 residues. Sequenced sample: PBMCs or a T cell subset sorted from them (not recorded which). This receptor was identified in a man aged 18 to 30 who had mild COVID-19 (a few samples of this study predate the infection). Cell type and time point are not known. This chain uses TRBV5-1 with TRBJ1-1, with D possibly TRBD1 on 5 matching bases. Here the CDR3 reads CASSWGTSADTEAFF. In DNA, the CDR3 is TGCGCCAGCAGCTGGGGCACCTCGGCGGACACTGAAGCTTTCTTT.